The rows below give T cell receptor beta chains drawn from one sample of a study of T cells in Graves' hyperthyroidism and ophthalmopathy. Each CDR3 protein gets one entry after TCRdb re-called the multiplex PCR reads with MiXCR. The sample holds a few hundred thousand distinct CDR3 sequences, approximately 15% seen once. Source material: blood. These receptors were obtained from a woman aged 40 to 50 with Graves' ophthalmopathy. Each CDR3 is given with its conserved first and last residue. A D gene is named only where the DNA matches it firmly. Not all rows give a size; the values are once, few, many and, for expanded clones, a class.

>TRBJ1-1|-|TRBV28|many
CASGDSDTLNTEAFF
TGTGCCAGCGGGGATTCCGACACGCTCAACACTGAAGCTTTCTTT
>TRBJ1-1|-|TRBV27|-
CASKDTGGRSNTEAFF
TGTGCCAGCAAAGACACCGGGGGGCGATCAAACACTGAAGCTTTCTTT
>TRBJ2-1|TRBD2|TRBV20-1|few
CSAPRRAGNNEQFF
TGCAGTGCTCCCAGGAGAGCGGGAAACAATGAGCAGTTCTTC
>TRBJ2-5|TRBD2|TRBV2|many
CASTSAGGGYETQYF
TGTGCCAGCACCTCAGCGGGAGGGGGATATGAGACCCAGTACTTC
>TRBJ1-1|-|TRBV10-2|few
CASREGANTEAFF
TGCGCCAGCAGGGAGGGCGCGAACACTGAAGCTTTCTTT
>TRBJ2-7|TRBD1|TRBV11-2|many
CASSLRTGGPYEQYF
TGTGCCAGCAGCTTGAGGACAGGGGGGCCCTACGAGCAGTACTTC
>TRBJ2-5|TRBD1|TRBV27|few
CASSLLRDSGKAETQYF
TGTGCCAGCAGTTTATTGAGGGACAGCGGAAAAGCAGAGACCCAGTACTTC
>TRBJ2-1|-|TRBV9|many
CASSVWGGNEQFF
TGTGCCAGCAGCGTATGGGGTGGCAATGAGCAGTTCTTC
>TRBJ2-7|TRBD2|TRBV5-1|-
CASSLGSGTSGTPYEQYF
TGCGCCAGCAGCTTGGGGTCCGGGACTAGCGGTACTCCCTACGAGCAGTACTTC
>TRBJ1-6|-|TRBV10-2|-
CASSASSSYNSPLHF
TGCGCCAGCAGTGCGTCGAGCTCCTATAATTCACCCCTCCACTTT
>TRBJ1-1|-|TRBV6-5|few
CASSLDRIEAFF
TGTGCCAGCAGTTTGGACAGAATTGAAGCTTTCTTT
>TRBJ1-1|TRBD1|TRBV20-1|few
CSATGTGWSTEAFF
TGCAGTGCTACCGGGACAGGGTGGTCCACTGAAGCTTTCTTT
>TRBJ1-6|TRBD1|TRBV5-1|few
CASSTSTGFNSPLHF
TGCGCCAGCAGCACCTCGACAGGGTTTAATTCACCCCTCCACTTT
>TRBJ2-1|TRBD2|TRBV29-1|few
CSVLAGGQGNEQFF
TGCAGCGTCTTAGCGGGAGGGCAGGGTAATGAGCAGTTCTTC
>TRBJ2-7|TRBD1|TRBV11-3|-
CASSQGTASERYF
TGTGCCAGCAGCCAGGGGACAGCCTCCGAGCGGTACTTC
>TRBJ1-1|-|TRBV6-1|many
CASSRNARDTEAFF
TGTGCCAGCAGCCGAAATGCGAGGGACACTGAAGCTTTCTTT
>TRBJ2-2|-|TRBV19|-
CASSMPGALTGELFF
TGTGCCAGTAGTATGCCAGGGGCTTTAACCGGGGAGCTGTTTTTT
>TRBJ1-5|TRBD1|TRBV5-1|-
CASSYGTGSQPQHF
TGCGCCAGCAGCTATGGGACAGGGAGCCAGCCCCAGCATTTT